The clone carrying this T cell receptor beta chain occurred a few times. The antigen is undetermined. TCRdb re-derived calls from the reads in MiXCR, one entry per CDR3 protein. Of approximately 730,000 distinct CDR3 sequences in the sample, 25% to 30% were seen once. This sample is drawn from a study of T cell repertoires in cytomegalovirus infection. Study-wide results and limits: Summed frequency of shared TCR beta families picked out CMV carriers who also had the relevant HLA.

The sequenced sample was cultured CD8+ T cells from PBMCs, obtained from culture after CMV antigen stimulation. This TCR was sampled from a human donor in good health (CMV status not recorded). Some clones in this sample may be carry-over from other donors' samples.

CDR3 nucleotides: TGTGCCAGTAGCCGACCGGGACCGGCCGGCGTTCTGACTTTC. The encoded protein is CASSRPGPAGVLTF. The chain combines TRBV19 with TRBJ2-6, with D perhaps being TRBD1 or TRBD2 (5 bases each). Germline V CDR1 and CDR2: LNHDA, SQIVND (reference sequence). V gave up 6 bases and J gave up 16 bases, with 22 bases separating them. This CDR3 has 14 residues.